Detailed here is one T cell receptor (beta chain). The data derive from a study of blood T cell repertoires in COVID-19. The CDR3 extends over 16 amino acids. V was clipped by 0 bases and J by 3 bases, with 16 bases between them. The germline V gene encodes CDR1 SGHRS and CDR2 YFSETQ. Here immunoSEQ multiplex PCR was the method, and the copy in TCRdb shows in-frame clones only, minus some. Of 120,000 to 150,000 clones detected, approximately 89% appear once; the ten largest clones hold around 1.6%. Sample: peripheral blood. V is TRBV5-1 and J is TRBJ2-7; D perhaps matches TRBD2 (5 bases). The TCR was taken from a human donor in a cohort sampled during active COVID-19. The CDR3 here is CASSLGAAKEDYEQYF. As DNA, the CDR3 is TGCGCCAGCAGCTTGGGTGCAGCCAAGGAGGACTACGAGCAGTACTTC.